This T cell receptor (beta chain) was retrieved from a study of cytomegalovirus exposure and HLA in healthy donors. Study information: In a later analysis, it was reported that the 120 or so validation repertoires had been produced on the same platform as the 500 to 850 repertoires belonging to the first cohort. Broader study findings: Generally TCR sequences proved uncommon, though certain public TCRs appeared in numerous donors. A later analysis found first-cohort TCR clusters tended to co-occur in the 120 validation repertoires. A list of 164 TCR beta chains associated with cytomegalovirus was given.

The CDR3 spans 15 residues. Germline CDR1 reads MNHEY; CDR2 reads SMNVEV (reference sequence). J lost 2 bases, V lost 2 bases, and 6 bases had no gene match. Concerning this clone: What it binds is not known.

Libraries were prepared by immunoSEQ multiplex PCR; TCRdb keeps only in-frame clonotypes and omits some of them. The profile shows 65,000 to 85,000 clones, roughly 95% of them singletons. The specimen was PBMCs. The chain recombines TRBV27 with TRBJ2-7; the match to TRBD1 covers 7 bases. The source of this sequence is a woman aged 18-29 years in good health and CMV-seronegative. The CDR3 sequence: CASSLQGTATYEQYF. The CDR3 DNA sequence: TGTGCCAGCAGTTTACAAGGGACAGCGACCTACGAGCAGTACTTC.